These 20 T cell receptor beta chains originate from one sample sequenced in a study of T cell changes during pregnancy in multiple sclerosis. The repertoire was sequenced with immunoSEQ multiplex PCR; TCRdb's copy has only in-frame clones and lacks some. The sample records 50,000 to 65,000 clones, about nine tenths being singletons. Sequenced here: peripheral blood, sampled after pregnancy. Every receptor here comes from a female donor with multiple sclerosis, enrolled in a pregnancy study.

This clone was seen only a few times. V is TRBV9 and J is TRBJ1-1; D perhaps matches TRBD1 (5 bases). This CDR3 is 14 amino acids long. Germline CDR1 is SGDLS and CDR2 is YYNGEE. V was trimmed by 0 bases and J by 4 bases, leaving 10 bases between them. The CDR3 loop reads CASSVAGSVTEAFF. The CDR3 bases are TGTGCCAGCAGCGTAGCAGGGTCGGTCACTGAAGCTTTCTTT.

CDR3 sequence (DNA): TGTGCCAGCAGCGAGGGAGGGGGGCCCCAGCATTTT. It is translated as CASSEGGGPQHF. This chain connects TRBV11-2 to TRBJ1-5, with a tentative D call TRBD1 (6 bases). Germline V gene sequence: CDR1 SGHAT, CDR2 FQNNGV. Trimming shortened V by 5 bases and J by 9 bases, and 11 bases separated the two germline ends. The CDR3 length is 12 residues.

The chain uses TRBV30 and TRBJ1-5; TRBD1 is a possible D gene (6 bases). Germline CDR1 and CDR2: GTSNPN and SVGIG (reference sequence). The CDR3 covers 14 residues. V gave up 1 base and J gave up 2 bases, with 9 bases separating them. CDR3 bases: TGTGCCTGGAGTGCAGGGGTTGGCAATCAGCCCCAGCATTTT. This encodes CAWSAGVGNQPQHF. The full variable domain, its missing parts supplied by reference TRBV30 and TRBJ1-5, is SQTIHQWPATLVQPVGSPLSLECTVEGTSNPNLYWYRQAAGRGLQLLFYSVGIGQISSEVPQNLSASRPQDRQFILSSKKLLLSDSGFYLCAWSAGVGNQPQHFGDGTRLSIL.

The V and J genes are TRBV19 and TRBJ2-1; TRBD1 agrees at 7 bases. V lost 3 bases to trimming and J lost 10 bases; unmatched junction nucleotides: 18. The CDR3 length is 17 residues. CDR1 LNHDA and CDR2 SQIVND come from the germline V gene (reference sequence). The CDR3 DNA reads TGTGCCAGTAGTATGTCGCCGGGACAGAAAGACTGGAACGAGCAGTTCTTC. It specifies CASSMSPGQKDWNEQFF.

The chain links TRBV5-8 to TRBJ1-5; D ambiguous. The CDR3 sequence is 15 residues long. Germline CDR1 and CDR2: SGHTS and YDEGEE. With 3 bases removed from V and 4 bases from J, the gap between germline ends came to 14 bases. The CDR3 nucleotides are TGTGCCAGCAGCTCGGATACTACCGTAAATCAGCCCCAGCATTTT. It specifies CASSSDTTVNQPQHF.

The chain employs TRBV5-6 and TRBJ1-2; no clear D gene. V was shortened by 0 bases and J by 7 bases, with 10 bases between the two germline ends. Germline CDR1 is SGHDT and CDR2 is YYEEEE. The CDR3 loop spans 13 amino acids. CDR3 residues: CASSLVFFPGYTF. The CDR3 DNA reads TGTGCCAGCAGCTTGGTTTTCTTTCCTGGCTACACCTTC.

V and J are TRBV5-1 and TRBJ1-6, with 8 nucleotides matching TRBD1. Losses at the gene ends were 5 bases for V and 7 bases for J; bases not matched to a gene: 8. Germline V gene data show CDR1 as SGHRS and CDR2 as YFSETQ. The CDR3 spans 15 residues. The CDR3 region has the DNA TGCGCCAGCAGAGATACAGGGGGACCGAATTCACCCCTCCACTTT. It specifies CASRDTGGPNSPLHF.

The CDR3 reads CASSLARGTDTQYF. The CDR3 DNA follows: TGTGCCAGCAGTTTAGCCAGGGGCACAGATACGCAGTATTTT. V and J are TRBV27 and TRBJ2-3; the D gene is possibly TRBD1 (5 bases). V dropped 2 bases and J dropped 1 base, with 7 bases sitting between them. CDR3 length equals 14 residues. Germline V lookup: CDR1 MNHEY, CDR2 SMNVEV (reference sequence).

The chain couples TRBV6-1 to TRBJ1-4; 9 nucleotides match TRBD1. Losses at the gene ends were 3 bases for V and 7 bases for J; bases not matched to a gene: 9. Germline CDR1 is MNHNS and CDR2 is SASEGT. The CDR3 runs to 16 residues. In DNA, the CDR3 is TGTGCCAGCAGTGATGGTCATGGGACAGGGAGTGAAAAACTGTTTTTT. It codes for CASSDGHGTGSEKLFF.

The chain recombines TRBV5-1 with TRBJ2-2, with D unresolved. Germline V lookup: CDR1 SGHRS, CDR2 YFSETQ. V shed 0 bases and J shed 0 bases, with 3 bases lying between them. The CDR3 has 14 residues. CDR3: CASSLAANTGELFF. CDR3 sequence (DNA): TGCGCCAGCAGCTTGGCCGCGAACACCGGGGAGCTGTTTTTT.

The chain has TRBV27 and TRBJ2-1, with D perhaps matching TRBD2 (6 bases). This CDR3 comprises 13 residues. V dropped 3 bases and J dropped 10 bases, with 13 bases sitting between them. Germline V gene lookup returns CDR1 MNHEY and CDR2 SMNVEV (reference sequence). CDR3 sequence (DNA): TGTGCCAGCAGTTTTTTTCCGGCGGGGGAGCAGTTCTTC. Residues: CASSFFPAGEQFF.

J is TRBJ2-2 and V is TRBV30; D gene ambiguous. Germline V CDR1 and CDR2: GTSNPN, SVGIG (reference sequence). V lost 0 bases, J lost 6 bases, and 8 bases lay in between. The CDR3 consists of 13 residues. The CDR3 region is CAWSVRLAGELFF. CDR3 nucleotide sequence: TGTGCCTGGAGTGTACGATTAGCCGGGGAGCTGTTTTTT.

The chain carries TRBV5-1 and TRBJ1-1; 11 nucleotides match TRBD1. J gave up 1 base and V 4 bases, and 6 bases lay outside the gene matches. This CDR3 has 16 amino acids. Germline loops: CDR1 SGHRS, CDR2 YFSETQ. The CDR3 sequence is CASSVGQGARNTEAFF. The CDR3 nucleotides read TGCGCCAGCAGCGTAGGACAGGGGGCGAGGAACACTGAAGCTTTCTTT. The variable domain in full, with the rest retrieved from reference TRBV5-1 and TRBJ1-1, is KAGVTQTPRYLIKTRGQQVTLSCSPISGHRSVSWYQQTPGQGLQFLFEYFSETQRNKGNFPGRFSGRQFSNSRSEMNVSTLELGDSALYLCASSVGQGARNTEAFFGQGTRLTVV.

This clone showed up just once. The chain uses TRBV4-3 and TRBJ1-3, with D uncertain. CDR3 length: 18 residues. Trimming pared 1 base from V and 2 bases from J, leaving 18 bases between. CDR1 LGHNA and CDR2 YSLEER come from the germline V gene. The CDR3 sequence: CASSQGRGGEGPGNTIYF. The CDR3 DNA follows: TGCGCCAGCAGCCAAGGACGTGGAGGTGAGGGCCCTGGAAACACCATATATTTT.

The chain couples TRBV19 to TRBJ2-3, with 8 bases that match TRBD2. The V segment lost 4 bases and the J segment 9 bases; nucleotides outside the gene matches: 12. The CDR3 consists of 15 residues. The V gene's germline CDR1 is LNHDA and CDR2 SQIVND (reference sequence). CDR3 region: CASSSGGGYLGTQYF. CDR3 DNA sequence: TGTGCCAGTAGTAGTGGCGGGGGGTACCTCGGAACGCAGTATTTT.

The gene calls are TRBV5-1 and TRBJ2-7, with 9 bases fitting TRBD1. This CDR3 has 14 amino acids. Germline CDR1 SGHRS, CDR2 YFSETQ. The V and J ends lost 1 base and 2 bases, in that order; junction bases with no gene match: 1. CDR3 residues: CASSLTGGPYEQYF. The CDR3 DNA is TGCGCCAGCAGCTTGACAGGGGGCCCCTACGAGCAGTACTTC.

The chain has TRBV7-9 and TRBJ2-7; tentatively, D is TRBD2 (6 bases). This CDR3 is built from 16 residues. V was pared by 5 bases and J by 0 bases, with 17 bases between. In germline, CDR1 is SEHNR, CDR2 FQNEAQ (reference sequence). CDR3 nucleotides: TGTGCCAGCAGCCCCCAAACCACCGGGAGCTCCTACGAGCAGTACTTC. This codes for CASSPQTTGSSYEQYF.

The gene calls are TRBV18 and TRBJ2-2; 8 bases are shared with TRBD2. In germline, CDR1 is KGHSH, CDR2 LQKENI. The CDR3 has 16 residues. With V trimmed by 6 bases and J by 0 bases, 6 bases remained unmatched. CDR3 sequence: CASSPPGLANTGELFF. The CDR3 nucleotides read TGTGCCAGCTCCCCGCCGGGACTAGCGAACACCGGGGAGCTGTTTTTT. Drawing the rest from reference TRBV18 and TRBJ2-2, the complete variable domain is NAGVMQNPRHLVRRRGQEARLRCSPMKGHSHVYWYRQLPEEGLKFMVYLQKENIIDESGMPKERFSAEFPKEGPSILRIQQVVRGDSAAYFCASSPPGLANTGELFFGEGSRLTVL.

The chain couples TRBV7-8 to TRBJ1-2; TRBD1 matches at 7 bases. Unmatched junction bases numbered 14, after V lost 0 bases and J lost 10 bases. This CDR3 is built from 16 residues. In germline, CDR1 is SGHVS, CDR2 FQNEAQ. The CDR3 loop is CASSLATTGLGGAYTF. CDR3 DNA sequence: TGTGCCAGCAGCTTAGCGACGACAGGGCTTGGGGGTGCCTACACCTTC.

The rearrangement joins TRBV5-6 to TRBJ2-5, with TRBD2 matching 8 bases. CDR1 is SGHDT and CDR2 is YYEEEE in the germline V gene. This CDR3 is 13 amino acids long. V was pared by 4 bases and J by 5 bases, with 4 bases of the junction left unmatched. For the CDR3, the DNA is TGTGCCAGCAGCGCGGGGGGAACCGAGACCCAGTACTTC. This gives the protein CASSAGGTETQYF.